This T cell receptor beta chain was documented in a study of T cell responses to AZD1222 COVID-19 vaccine. Study results and caveats: Females outnumbered males among donors, who were mostly white British; clonal diversity was possibly underestimated. Spike-wide vaccine-associated CD4 TCRs dominated at 160-218 and 743-854.

Germline-derived CDR1 and CDR2 are SQVTM and ANQGSEA. Trimming took 6 bases from V and 7 from J; bases not matched to a gene: 10. CDR3 length: 14 residues. Worth noting for this clone: Its matching antigen is unknown.

The protocol was immunoSEQ multiplex PCR, while the TCRdb copy is restricted to in-frame clones and leaves out a portion. The table lists around 150,000 clones, about 91% of them singletons. This chain links TRBV29-1 with TRBJ2-2; 8 positions agree with TRBD2. Sequences were derived from peripheral blood, sampled on day 0 of AZD1222 vaccination. This sequence originates from an adult in good health. The CDR3 coding sequence is TGCAGCGTAGGGGGACTAGGGGGAATCGGGGAGCTGTTTTTT. Its translation is CSVGGLGGIGELFF.